The source of this T cell receptor beta chain is a study of blood T cell repertoires in COVID-19. Original handling: Reference gene primer amplification gave nucleated cell count estimates. TCRdb's table, derived via immunoSEQ multiplex PCR, lists solely in-frame clones and lacks some. V, J and clone size were drawn from that table, and D and trimming were deduced from the DNA. The sample records tens of thousands of clones, roughly 86% being singletons. The sequence came from a woman older than 75 with acute or convalescent COVID-19. Sequencing was carried out using peripheral blood.

CDR3 sequence: CASSHMGLAGGSEQYF. CDR3 sequence (DNA): TGTGCCAGCAGCCACATGGGACTAGCGGGAGGTAGTGAGCAGTACTTC. The chain joins TRBV3-1 (or the pseudogene TRBV3-2) to TRBJ2-7; the match to TRBD2 covers 15 bases. This CDR3 has 16 residues. V lost 3 bases to trimming and J lost 7 bases; unmatched junction nucleotides: 7. Germline CDR1 LGHDT, CDR2 YNNKEL (reference sequence).